This TCR beta chain was obtained from a study of Ad26.COV2.S vaccination and SARS-CoV-2 variants. Generated by immunoSEQ multiplex PCR, the TCRdb table keeps only in-frame clones and is missing some. In the table there are hundreds of thousands of clones, approximately 90% of which are singletons. The treatment was: roughly 18 received Ad26.COV2.S at low or high dose, single or two shots; five or six received placebo; per-sample allocation not given. Collection of samples fell on day 63 after the first vaccine or placebo injection. From germline, CDR1 is MNHEY and CDR2 SMNVEV (reference sequence). This CDR3 has 13 residues. V trimming: 2 bases; J trimming: 5 bases; junction bases outside the gene matches: 3.

This specimen was peripheral blood, taken in a trial of Ad26.COV2.S vaccine versus placebo. The V gene is TRBV27, the J gene TRBJ2-7, with 7 bases that match TRBD1. The clonotype comes from a person between 18 and 65 years old who received the Ad26.COV2.S COVID-19 vaccine or a placebo. CDR3: CASSLKGANEQYF. In nucleotides, the CDR3 is TGTGCCAGCAGTTTAAAGGGGGCTAACGAGCAGTACTTC.